Detailed here is one TCR beta chain. Antigen: not known. Generated by immunoSEQ multiplex PCR, the TCRdb table keeps only in-frame clones and is missing some. This table holds about 92,000 clones, around 86% found once. This sample is drawn from a study of T cell responses to AZD1222 COVID-19 vaccine. Regarding the study as a whole: The donor group comprised mostly white British people and more females; the analysis possibly underestimated clonal diversity. Targets within unmutated variant regions were reportedly found for nearly half of spike-specific TCRs. Sampled repertoires all dated from after the peak T cell response.

The material was peripheral blood, obtained on day 0 of AZD1222 vaccination. The TCR comes from an adult in good health.

The CDR3 DNA is TGTGCCAGCTCATTACAGGCTCAAGAGACCCAGTACTTC. The encoded protein is CASSLQAQETQYF. The chain employs TRBV18 and TRBJ2-5; TRBD1 might be the D (5 bases). The CDR3 contains 13 residues. Germline CDR1 reads KGHSH; CDR2 reads LQKENI. The ends were cut back, 5 bases at V and 2 bases at J, with 9 bases in the middle.